This TCR beta chain was identified in a study of molecular identifiers for immune sequencing clone quantification. CDR1 is MNHEY and CDR2 is SVGEGT in the germline V gene. There are 15 residues in the CDR3. The ends were cut back, 1 base at V and 0 bases at J, with 9 bases in the middle. Comments on this clonotype: Its target is unknown.

Study conclusions and caveats: Jurkat TCR RNA from one cell was spiked into some 1 million naive cells, and it was reportedly detectable there.

Libraries used roughly 20,000 to 1,100,000 sorted naive CD8 T cells and 10%, 30% or 50% RNA input. Bulk libraries came from a prior protocol with listed TCR primers. TCRdb processed the PCR reads anew with MiXCR; each CDR3 protein has one entry. There are some 320,000 distinct CDR3 sequences in the sample; roughly a quarter occur only once, and about 0.73% lies in the top ten. Sequencing input: naive CD8+ T cells from blood, with Jurkat cell RNA spiked in. Subset specified: FACS-sorted CD8+CD4-CCR7+CD45RA+ naive T cells. V usage is TRBV6-2 or TRBV6-3 and J usage is TRBJ1-1; D gene unclear. This clonotype was sampled from a human donor in good health. Some libraries in this study had Jurkat cell RNA spiked in. In DNA form, the CDR3 reads TGTGCCAGCAGTTACTTGACGGAATTGAACACTGAAGCTTTCTTT. Amino acids: CASSYLTELNTEAFF.